This T cell receptor beta chain was captured in a study of cytomegalovirus exposure and HLA in healthy donors. As concerns this clone: Its matching antigen is unknown.

This CDR3 has 15 residues. CDR1 and CDR2 from the germline V gene are SGHRS and YFSETQ. V lost 1 base, J lost 5 bases, and 13 bases lay in between. With 60 Vbeta and 13 Jbeta primers, the PCR was carried out. Profiled with immunoSEQ multiplex PCR; TCRdb holds only in-frame clones, not every one. The specimen's table records some 53,000 clones. General study findings and limits: Researchers counted roughly 160 TCR beta chains as cytomegalovirus-associated. Across all donors, roughly uniform sequencing depth was an assumption of the presence/absence analyses.

The gene calls are TRBV5-1 and TRBJ2-1, with D perhaps TRBD2 (5 bases). Sample: PBMCs. This receptor was obtained from a woman in her sixties or seventies in good health and CMV-seropositive. The DNA for the CDR3 is TGCGCCAGCAGCTTGTCTCTAGCTACTGACAATGAGCAGTTCTTC. It translates to CASSLSLATDNEQFF.